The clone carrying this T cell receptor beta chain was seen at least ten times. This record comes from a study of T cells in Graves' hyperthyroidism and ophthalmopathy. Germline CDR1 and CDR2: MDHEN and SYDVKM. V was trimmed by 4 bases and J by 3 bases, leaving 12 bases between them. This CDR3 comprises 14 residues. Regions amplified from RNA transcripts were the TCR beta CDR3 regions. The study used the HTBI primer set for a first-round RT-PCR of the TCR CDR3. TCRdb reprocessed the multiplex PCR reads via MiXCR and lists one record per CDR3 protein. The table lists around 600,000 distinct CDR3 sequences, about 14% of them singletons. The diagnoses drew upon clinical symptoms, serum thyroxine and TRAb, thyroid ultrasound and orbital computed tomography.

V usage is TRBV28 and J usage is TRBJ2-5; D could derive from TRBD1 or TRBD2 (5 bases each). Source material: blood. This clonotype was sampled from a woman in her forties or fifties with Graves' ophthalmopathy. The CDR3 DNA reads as TGTGCCAGCAGTTCTGGGGGAGTGGAAGAGACCCAGTACTTC. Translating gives CASSSGGVEETQYF. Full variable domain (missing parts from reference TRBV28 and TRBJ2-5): DVKVTQSSRYLVKRTGEKVFLECVQDMDHENMFWYRQDPGLGLRLIYFSYDVKMKEKGDIPEGYSVSREKKERFSLILESASTNQTSMYLCASSSGGVEETQYFGPGTRLLVL.